Listed below are T cell receptor beta chains from one sample, sequenced in a study of blood T cell repertoires in COVID-19. Clones were read by immunoSEQ multiplex PCR, and TCRdb kept only the in-frame ones, dropping some. Among roughly 180,000 clones listed, approximately 85% were seen once. The sequenced sample consisted of peripheral blood. The receptors shown here come from a woman between 45 and 65 years old with COVID-19, enrolled during active disease. CDR3s include the opening cysteine and the closing phenylalanine or tryptophan. The order of the fields is clone size, J gene, D gene, V gene, CDR3 DNA, CDR3 protein. A D gene is named only where the DNA matches it firmly. For some rows the clone size is stated as once, few or many, or as a class when expanded; others skip it.

abundance: once
j_gene: TRBJ2-1
d_gene: -
v_gene: TRBV28
CDR3nt: TGTGCCAGCAGTTTGGGGGCAGGGCCAAATGAGCAGTTCTTC
CDR3aa: CASSLGAGPNEQFF

abundance: -
j_gene: TRBJ2-1
d_gene: TRBD2
v_gene: TRBV7-3
CDR3nt: TGTGCCAGCAGCCCTAGGGCGGGGGGGCCGACTGAGCAGTTCTTC
CDR3aa: CASSPRAGGPTEQFF

abundance: -
j_gene: TRBJ2-2
d_gene: -
v_gene: TRBV28
CDR3nt: TGTGCCAGCAGCCTCGGTGACAGGAACACCGGGGAGCTGTTTTTT
CDR3aa: CASSLGDRNTGELFF

abundance: -
j_gene: TRBJ1-6
d_gene: TRBD1
v_gene: TRBV28
CDR3nt: TGTGCCAGCAGTTTAAGACAGGGGGCTAGATCACCCCTCCACTTT
CDR3aa: CASSLRQGARSPLHF

abundance: -
j_gene: TRBJ1-1
d_gene: -
v_gene: TRBV11-2
CDR3nt: TGTGCCAGCAGCTTATACAGGTTGAACACTGAAGCTTTCTTT
CDR3aa: CASSLYRLNTEAFF

abundance: -
j_gene: TRBJ1-1
d_gene: -
v_gene: TRBV3-1/TRBV3-2
CDR3nt: TGTGCCAGCACCGAGGGTAGGAAAGCTTTCTTT
CDR3aa: CASTEGRKAFF

abundance: -
j_gene: TRBJ1-3
d_gene: TRBD1
v_gene: TRBV3-1/TRBV3-2
CDR3nt: TGTGCCAGCAGCCAGGACAGGAGCTCTGGAAACACCATATATTTT
CDR3aa: CASSQDRSSGNTIYF

abundance: -
j_gene: TRBJ2-1
d_gene: TRBD2
v_gene: TRBV13
CDR3nt: TGTGCCAGCAGCCGCGGACTAGCGGGGGACCCCTCCTACAATGAGCAGTTCTTC
CDR3aa: CASSRGLAGDPSYNEQFF

abundance: -
j_gene: TRBJ2-4
d_gene: -
v_gene: TRBV7-8
CDR3nt: TGTGCCAGCAGCTTAGCGGGGGGTAACATTCAGTACTTC
CDR3aa: CASSLAGGNIQYF

abundance: -
j_gene: TRBJ2-3
d_gene: TRBD1
v_gene: TRBV15
CDR3nt: TGTGCCACCGCCCGGGGACAGGGGGCAGGAGATACGCAGTATTTT
CDR3aa: CATARGQGAGDTQYF

abundance: -
j_gene: TRBJ1-2
d_gene: -
v_gene: TRBV10-3
CDR3nt: TGTGCCATCAGTGAGTCCGTGGTATCGGATGGCTACACCTTC
CDR3aa: CAISESVVSDGYTF

abundance: -
j_gene: TRBJ2-7
d_gene: -
v_gene: TRBV7-9
CDR3nt: TGTGCCAGCAGCCAAGGGGGTTACTACGAGCAGTACTTC
CDR3aa: CASSQGGYYEQYF

abundance: -
j_gene: TRBJ1-4
d_gene: -
v_gene: TRBV3-1/TRBV3-2
CDR3nt: TGTGCCAGCAGCCAAGTTCTCAGCGAAGGTGAAAAACTGTTTTTT
CDR3aa: CASSQVLSEGEKLFF

abundance: -
j_gene: TRBJ2-7
d_gene: -
v_gene: TRBV19
CDR3nt: TGTGCCAGTGCTCATGGCCTTCCCTACGAGCAGTACTTC
CDR3aa: CASAHGLPYEQYF

abundance: -
j_gene: TRBJ2-5
d_gene: TRBD2
v_gene: TRBV7-9
CDR3nt: TGTGCCAGCAGCCCCCGGCGACTAGCGGGGGGGCAAGAGACCCAGTACTTC
CDR3aa: CASSPRRLAGGQETQYF

abundance: -
j_gene: TRBJ1-3
d_gene: -
v_gene: TRBV7-5
CDR3nt: TGTGTCAGAAGGAATGACATCCCGGGACAGGGGGCTGGAAACACCATATATTTT
CDR3aa: CVRRNDIPGQGAGNTIYF

abundance: -
j_gene: TRBJ1-1
d_gene: -
v_gene: TRBV7-2
CDR3nt: TGTGCCAGCAGCTTATATCAGTTCCCTGAAGCTTTCTTT
CDR3aa: CASSLYQFPEAFF

abundance: once
j_gene: TRBJ1-2
d_gene: -
v_gene: TRBV19
CDR3nt: TGTGCCAGTAGTATAGCAGAAGACTATGGCTACACCTTC
CDR3aa: CASSIAEDYGYTF

abundance: -
j_gene: TRBJ2-7
d_gene: -
v_gene: TRBV5-4
CDR3nt: TGTGCCAGCAGCCGAACCCACGTGGGAGAGACCTACGAGCAGTACTTC
CDR3aa: CASSRTHVGETYEQYF

abundance: -
j_gene: TRBJ2-1
d_gene: TRBD1
v_gene: TRBV29-1
CDR3nt: TGCAGCGGAAGACAGGGAACATCCTCCTACAATGAGCAGTTCTTC
CDR3aa: CSGRQGTSSYNEQFF

abundance: -
j_gene: TRBJ2-1
d_gene: TRBD2
v_gene: TRBV5-1
CDR3nt: TGCGCCAGCAGCCCGGAAGCGGGGGGGCTGTATAATGAGCAGTTCTTC
CDR3aa: CASSPEAGGLYNEQFF

abundance: -
j_gene: TRBJ1-2
d_gene: -
v_gene: TRBV18
CDR3nt: TGTGCCAGCTCACCAGGGACACTTAACTATGGCTACACCTTC
CDR3aa: CASSPGTLNYGYTF

abundance: -
j_gene: TRBJ2-3
d_gene: TRBD1
v_gene: TRBV10-1
CDR3nt: TGCGCCAGCAGTCCGGGACAGCGTCGCACAGATACGCAGTATTTT
CDR3aa: CASSPGQRRTDTQYF

abundance: -
j_gene: TRBJ2-3
d_gene: -
v_gene: TRBV2
CDR3nt: TGTGCCAGCTCTTTGAGGAAGACAGATACGCAGTATTTT
CDR3aa: CASSLRKTDTQYF

abundance: once
j_gene: TRBJ2-2
d_gene: TRBD2
v_gene: TRBV3-1/TRBV3-2
CDR3nt: TGTGCCAGCAGCTTGGGGACTAGCGGGAACACCGGGGAGCTGTTTTTT
CDR3aa: CASSLGTSGNTGELFF

abundance: -
j_gene: TRBJ1-4
d_gene: TRBD1
v_gene: TRBV6-5
CDR3nt: TGTGCCAGCAGTTCCGCCGGGACAGGGTGGGAAAAACTGTTTTTT
CDR3aa: CASSSAGTGWEKLFF